The rows below give T cell receptor beta chains drawn from one sample of a study of early T cells in non-severe SARS-CoV-2 infection. Using its own MiXCR run on the 5' RACE reads, TCRdb lists one record per CDR3 protein. Among roughly 34,000 distinct CDR3 sequences listed, more than 5% were seen once. The sequencing input was whole blood. The source of these receptors is an adult who was a healthcare worker with PCR-confirmed SARS-CoV-2 infection or an uninfected control (not recorded which). Both conserved end residues are part of each CDR3. Each record gives: clone size, V gene, D gene, J gene, CDR3 length, CDR3 DNA, CDR3 protein. A D gene is named only where the DNA matches it firmly. A row's size may be missing; if present it is once, few, many or a size class.

>NA|TRBV20-1|NA|TRBJ1-6|13
TGCAGTGCTAGAGACGCAAGGTCTTCACCCCTCCACTTT
CSARDARSSPLHF
>many|TRBV29-1|TRBD1|TRBJ1-4|14
TGCAGCGTTAAATACAGGGGGGTAGACGAAAAACTGTTTTTT
CSVKYRGVDEKLFF
>few|TRBV12-3/TRBV12-4|NA|TRBJ2-5|13
TGTGCCAGCAGTTACGCAGTACAAGAGACCCAGTACTTC
CASSYAVQETQYF
>many|TRBV18|NA|TRBJ1-2|13
TGTGCCAGCTCACCCCCGGACGGGCTAGGCTACACCTTC
CASSPPDGLGYTF
>many|TRBV9|NA|TRBJ1-1|14
TGTGCCAGCAGCGTAGTTAGTGAGGGCTCTGAAGCTTTCTTT
CASSVVSEGSEAFF
>many|TRBV2|NA|TRBJ1-6|12
TGTGCCAGCAGTGATGAGGGATCACCCCTCCACTTT
CASSDEGSPLHF
>NA|TRBV12-3/TRBV12-4|NA|TRBJ1-1|13
TGTGCCAGCAGTTTTTCCCCCACCACTGAAGCTTTCTTT
CASSFSPTTEAFF
>medium-sized|TRBV30|NA|TRBJ2-1|13
TGTGCCTGGAGTCCAGACAGTTACAATGAGCAGTTCTTC
CAWSPDSYNEQFF
>many|TRBV6-1|NA|TRBJ1-1|14
TGTGCCAGCAGTTCGGGACCTTATAACACTGAAGCTTTCTTT
CASSSGPYNTEAFF
>NA|TRBV5-1|NA|TRBJ2-7|13
TGCGCCAGCAGGAGAGGGACCTCCTACGAGCAGTACTTC
CASRRGTSYEQYF
>few|TRBV5-4|TRBD1|TRBJ1-4|16
TGTGCCAGCAGCCCGGAGAAGGGGGACAGTAATGAAAAACTGTTTTTT
CASSPEKGDSNEKLFF
>few|TRBV11-2|TRBD1|TRBJ2-1|15
TGTGCCAGCAGCTCAGCGTGGACAGGGGGCAATGAGCAGTTCTTC
CASSSAWTGGNEQFF
>many|TRBV12-3/TRBV12-4|NA|TRBJ2-2|13
TGTGCCAGCAGGGGTCTGAACACCGGGGAGCTGTTTTTT
CASRGLNTGELFF
>many|TRBV15|TRBD1|TRBJ1-1|16
TGTGCCACCAGCAGAGATGGACAGGGAATGAACACTGAAGCTTTCTTT
CATSRDGQGMNTEAFF
>NA|TRBV9|NA|TRBJ2-2|14
TGTGCCAGCAGCGTAGTATCAGGAACCGGGGAGCTGTTTTTT
CASSVVSGTGELFF